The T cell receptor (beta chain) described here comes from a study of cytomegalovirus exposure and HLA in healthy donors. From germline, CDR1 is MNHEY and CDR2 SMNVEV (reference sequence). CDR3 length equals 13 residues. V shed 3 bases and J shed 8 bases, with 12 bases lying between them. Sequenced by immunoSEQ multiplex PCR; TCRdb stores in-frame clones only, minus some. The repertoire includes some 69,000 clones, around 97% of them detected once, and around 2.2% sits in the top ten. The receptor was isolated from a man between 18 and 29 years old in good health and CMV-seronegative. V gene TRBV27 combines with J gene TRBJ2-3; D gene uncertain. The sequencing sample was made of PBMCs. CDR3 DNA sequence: TGTGCCAGCAGTTTCGACTGGCGGAGTACGCAGTATTTT. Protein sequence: CASSFDWRSTQYF.